Listed here are 21 T cell receptor beta chains from one sample, sequenced in a study of molecular identifiers for immune sequencing clone quantification. TCRdb itself ran the PCR reads through MiXCR, one entry per CDR3 protein. Of some 93,000 distinct CDR3 sequences listed, 21% were seen once; the top ten hold more than 1%. Input material: naive CD8+ T cells from blood, with Jurkat cell RNA spiked in. Subset indicated: FACS-sorted CD8+CD4-CCR7+CD45RA+ naive T cells. These receptors were taken from a human donor in good health. Some libraries in this study had Jurkat cell RNA spiked in.

Many counts were recorded for this clonotype. The gene calls are TRBV19 and TRBJ1-5; unclear D gene. This CDR3 is built from 14 residues. Germline CDR1 reads LNHDA; CDR2 reads SQIVND (reference sequence). V gave up 6 bases and J gave up 4 bases, with 13 bases separating them. The CDR3 spells CASRQKHLNQPQHF. Here the CDR3 DNA reads TGTGCCAGTAGACAGAAACACCTGAATCAGCCCCAGCATTTT.

This clonotype showed up just a few times. The chain recombines TRBV11-2 with TRBJ2-7; TRBD1 aligns across 9 bases. The CDR3 covers 15 residues. CDR1 is SGHAT and CDR2 is FQNNGV in the germline V gene. Trimming removed 4 bases from V and 2 bases from J; junction bases left unmatched: 6. Here the CDR3 reads CASSWTGAEAYEQYF. The CDR3 DNA reads as TGTGCCAGCAGCTGGACAGGGGCCGAAGCCTACGAGCAGTACTTC.

This clonotype occurred many times. This chain links TRBV4-1 with TRBJ2-1, with TRBD1 as a possible D gene (6 bases). The germline V and J ends were trimmed by 4 bases and 4 bases, with 8 bases remaining between them. The CDR3 sequence is 13 residues long. In germline, CDR1 is MGHRA, CDR2 YSYEKL. As DNA, the CDR3 is TGCGCCAGCAGCCCGGACAGATACAATGAGCAGTTCTTC. It codes for CASSPDRYNEQFF.

This chain connects TRBV3-1 to TRBJ2-3; TRBD2 matches 11 bases. From germline, CDR1 is LGHDT and CDR2 YNNKEL (reference sequence). CDR3 length: 20 amino acids. V gave up 0 bases and J gave up 2 bases; unmatched junction bases: 13. Written as DNA, the CDR3 is TGTGCCAGCAGCCAAGAGAAAGGGACTGGGGGACTAGCGGACACAGATACGCAGTATTTT. It is translated as CASSQEKGTGGLADTDTQYF.

As concerns this clonotype: One end of the junction does not line up with germline, which may come from a read error. The chain combines TRBV28 with TRBJ2-3, with D perhaps being TRBD1 or TRBD2 (5 bases each). CDR1 and CDR2 from the germline V gene are MDHEN and SYDVKM. The CDR3 is 15 residues long. The CDR3 nucleotides read TGTGCCAGCAGTTTACCCCCGGGGCACACAGATACGCAGTGTTTT. This gives the protein CASSLPPGHTDTQCF.

V and J are TRBV30 and TRBJ2-5, with TRBD1 matching 7 bases. J was trimmed by 7 bases and V by 2 bases; bases with no gene match: 4. The germline V gene encodes CDR1 GTSNPN and CDR2 SVGIG (reference sequence). There are 12 residues in the CDR3. CDR3 protein: CAWSSGGGTQYF. CDR3 DNA: TGTGCCTGGAGTTCAGGGGGTGGGACCCAGTACTTC. Full variable domain (outside the CDR3, taken from reference TRBV30 and TRBJ2-5): SQTIHQWPATLVQPVGSPLSLECTVEGTSNPNLYWYRQAAGRGLQLLFYSVGIGQISSEVPQNLSASRPQDRQFILSSKKLLLSDSGFYLCAWSSGGGTQYFGPGTRLLVL.

The chain uses TRBV7-9 and TRBJ1-4; TRBD1 is a possible D gene (5 bases). CDR1 and CDR2 (germline): SEHNR, FQNEAQ (reference sequence). V lost 2 bases and J lost 3, with 13 bases in between. CDR3 length: 16 residues. The CDR3 loop reads CASSLQAGRSNEKLFF. In DNA, the CDR3 is TGTGCCAGCAGCTTACAAGCAGGGCGGTCTAATGAAAAACTGTTTTTT.

In this sample, this clonotype turned up many times. The chain combines TRBV4-3 with TRBJ1-5, with D uncertain. Germline V gene data show CDR1 as LGHNA and CDR2 as YSLEER. The V and J ends lost 6 bases and 0 bases respectively, with 9 bases between them. The CDR3 spans 14 residues. CDR3 bases: TGCGCCAGCAGTCCAGACACTAGCAATCAGCCCCAGCATTTT. Translated: CASSPDTSNQPQHF.

In its sample, this clonotype was seen a few times. A read error is possible here, since a much larger clone lies one base away. The chain combines TRBV7-2 with TRBJ1-6; D remains unclear. Germline values: CDR1 SGHTA, CDR2 FQGNSA. The CDR3 totals 17 residues. CDR3 loop: CASSLVSVAGYNSPPHF. The CDR3 DNA is TGTGCCAGCAGCTTAGTTTCAGTGGCCGGCTATAATTCACCCCCCCACTTT.

This clonotype was counted many times. The rearrangement uses TRBV9 and TRBJ1-1, with a tentative D call TRBD1 (5 bases). The germline V and J ends were trimmed by 3 bases and 0 bases, with 9 bases remaining between them. The CDR3 runs 14 residues. Germline values: CDR1 SGDLS, CDR2 YYNGEE. In DNA form, the CDR3 reads TGTGCCAGCAGCGAAACAGGTATGAACACTGAAGCTTTCTTT. It codes for CASSETGMNTEAFF.

About this clonotype itself: A much bigger clone sits one base away, suggesting this may be a read error. In DNA form, the CDR3 reads TGTGCCAGCAGGAATACTGGGATAACAGGCGGGGGCACCGGGGAGCTGTTTTTT. Translating gives CASRNTGITGGGTGELFF. The chain joins TRBV4-2 to TRBJ2-2; 7 bases are shared with TRBD2. The V segment lost 6 bases and the J segment 4 bases; nucleotides outside the gene matches: 17. CDR1 and CDR2 (germline): LGHNA, YNFKEQ. The CDR3 sequence is 18 residues long.

The chain combines TRBV6-1 with TRBJ2-2; 9 bases align to TRBD1. The V and J ends lost 5 bases and 7 bases, in that order; junction bases with no gene match: 11. In germline, CDR1 is MNHNS, CDR2 SASEGT. The CDR3 totals 16 residues. The CDR3 region is CASSYNRGLGHGELFF. The CDR3 bases are TGTGCCAGCAGTTACAACAGGGGGCTCGGCCACGGGGAGCTGTTTTTT.

This clonotype was observed many times. The V gene is TRBV5-8, the J gene TRBJ2-3; TRBD2 matches at 8 bases. CDR1 is SGHTS and CDR2 is YDEGEE in the germline V gene. Unmatched junction bases numbered 6, after V lost 3 bases and J lost 0 bases. This CDR3 is built from 16 residues. CDR3 sequence: CASSSEAGASTDTQYF. Written as DNA, the CDR3 is TGTGCCAGCAGCTCCGAAGCGGGGGCCAGCACAGATACGCAGTATTTT.

This clonotype was found many times. This chain uses TRBV6-5 with TRBJ2-3; perhaps TRBD1 as D (6 bases). The V gene's germline CDR1 is MNHEY and CDR2 SVGAGI. V gave up 5 bases and J gave up 3 bases, with 9 bases separating them. This CDR3 contains 13 residues. CDR3 sequence: CASSQGLTDTQYF. In nucleotides, the CDR3 is TGTGCCAGCAGTCAGGGGTTGACAGATACGCAGTATTTT.

This clonotype was counted between two and nine times. This rearrangement joins TRBV19 to TRBJ2-7; D is perhaps TRBD1 (6 bases). This CDR3 is 14 amino acids long. V was pared by 6 bases and J by 1 base, with 13 bases between. CDR1 is LNHDA and CDR2 is SQIVND in the germline V gene (reference sequence). CDR3 bases: TGTGCCAGTAGCGCCGCACAGGGATCCTACGAGCAGTACTTC. Translation: CASSAAQGSYEQYF. The whole variable domain, remainder taken from reference TRBV19 and TRBJ2-7, is DGGITQSPKYLFRKEGQNVTLSCEQNLNHDAMYWYRQDPGQGLRLIYYSQIVNDFQKGDIAEGYSVSREKKESFPLTVTSAQKNPTAFYLCASSAAQGSYEQYFGPGTRLTVT.

This clonotype was counted many times. The DNA of the CDR3 is TGCAGTGCTAGAGATGGCCACCGGCCATCGATCCTCCAAGAGACCCAGTACTTC. It encodes CSARDGHRPSILQETQYF. V and J are TRBV20-1 and TRBJ2-5; D is unresolved. In germline, CDR1 is DFQATT, CDR2 SNEGSKA (reference sequence). The CDR3 is 18 amino acids. The germline V and J ends were trimmed by 0 bases and 1 base, with 21 bases remaining between them.

This clonotype occurred many times. The CDR3 nucleotides read TGTGCCAGCAGTTACTTCGTGGGGGCGCGTAGTACCACTGAAGCTTTCTTT. Protein sequence: CASSYFVGARSTTEAFF. The chain employs TRBV6-5 and TRBJ1-1; TRBD1 might be the D (6 bases). The CDR3 length is 17 residues. Germline values: CDR1 MNHEY, CDR2 SVGAGI. The ends were cut back, 1 base at V and 4 bases at J, with 19 bases in the middle.

This clonotype showed up many times. The V gene is TRBV10-2, the J gene TRBJ1-5; 7 bases agree with TRBD1. CDR1 is WSHSY, CDR2 SAAADI, per germline. The CDR3 loop spans 14 amino acids. The V and J ends lost 8 bases and 5 bases, in that order; junction bases with no gene match: 9. This chain's CDR3 is CASSDRSWDQPQHF. DNA for the CDR3: TGCGCCAGCTCGGACAGGTCCTGGGATCAGCCCCAGCATTTT.

This clonotype has just a few counts. A read error may account for a junction end that differs from germline. V is TRBV11-2 and J is TRBJ2-3; possibly TRBD1 for D (6 bases). CDR1 SGHAT and CDR2 FQNNGV come from the germline V gene. CDR3 size: 16 residues. CDR3 in amino acids: CAGSPTPGDGTDTQYF. DNA for the CDR3: TGTGCCGGCAGCCCCACCCCAGGGGATGGCACAGATACGCAGTATTTT.

This clonotype was counted between two and nine times. Mismatch with germline at one junction end may stem from a read error. The V call is TRBV29-1, the J call TRBJ2-2, with D tentatively TRBD2 (5 bases). Germline CDR1 SQVTM, CDR2 ANQGSEA. The CDR3 length is 13 residues. Here the CDR3 reads CSVRKNPTGELVF. The CDR3, as DNA: TGCAGCGTTAGAAAGAATCCGACCGGGGAGCTGGTTTTT.

The chain employs TRBV19 and TRBJ2-7; 9 positions agree with TRBD1. This CDR3 comprises 14 residues. From germline, CDR1 is LNHDA and CDR2 SQIVND (reference sequence). J lost 2 bases, V lost 6 bases, and 5 bases had no gene match. DNA for the CDR3: TGTGCCAGTAGGCCCTGGACAGGGGCCTACGAGCAGTACTTC. It is translated as CASRPWTGAYEQYF.